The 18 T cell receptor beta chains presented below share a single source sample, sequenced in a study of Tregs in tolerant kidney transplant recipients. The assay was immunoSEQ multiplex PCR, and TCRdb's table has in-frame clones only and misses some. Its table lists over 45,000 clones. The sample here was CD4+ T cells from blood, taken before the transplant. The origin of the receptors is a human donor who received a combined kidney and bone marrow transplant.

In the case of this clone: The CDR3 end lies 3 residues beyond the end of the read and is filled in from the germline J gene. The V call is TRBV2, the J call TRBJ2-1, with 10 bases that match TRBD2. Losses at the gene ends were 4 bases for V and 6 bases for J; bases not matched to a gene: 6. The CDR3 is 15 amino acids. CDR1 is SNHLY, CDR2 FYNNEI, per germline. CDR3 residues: CASSGASGRVNEQFF. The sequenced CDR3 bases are TGTGCCAGCAGTGGGGCTAGCGGGAGAGTCAATGAG.

Partial CDR3 DNA: TGTGCCAGCTCACCAACGGGCCCGGGACTAGTTACAGATACG. This translates into CASSPTGPGLVTDT. The complete CDR3 sequence is CASSPTGPGLVTDTQYF. The chain has TRBV18 and TRBJ2-3; TRBD2 agrees at 8 bases. Read coverage stops 3 residues before the CDR3 terminus; the germline J gene supplies the remainder. CDR3 length: 17 residues. Trimming at V came to 2 bases and at J to 3 bases, leaving 10 bases not matched to a gene. Germline V gene data show CDR1 as KGHSH and CDR2 as LQKENI. The full variable domain, its missing parts supplied by reference TRBV18 and TRBJ2-3, is NAGVMQNPRHLVRRRGQEARLRCSPMKGHSHVYWYRQLPEEGLKFMVYLQKENIIDESGMPKERFSAEFPKEGPSILRIQQVVRGDSAAYFCASSPTGPGLVTDTQYFGPGTRLTVL.

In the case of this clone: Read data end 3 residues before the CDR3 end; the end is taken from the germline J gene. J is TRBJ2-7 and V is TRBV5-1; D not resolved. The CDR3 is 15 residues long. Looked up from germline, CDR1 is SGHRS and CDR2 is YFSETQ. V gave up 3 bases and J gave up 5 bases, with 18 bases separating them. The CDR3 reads CASSSGYNSLNEQYF. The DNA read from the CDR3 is TGCGCCAGCAGCTCCGGGTACAATTCTCTCAACGAG.

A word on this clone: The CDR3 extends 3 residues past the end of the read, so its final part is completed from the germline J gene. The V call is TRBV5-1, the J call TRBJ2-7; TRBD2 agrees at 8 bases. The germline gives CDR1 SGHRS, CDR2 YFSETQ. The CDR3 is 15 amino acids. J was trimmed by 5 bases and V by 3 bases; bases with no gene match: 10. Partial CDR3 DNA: TGCGCCAGCAGCTCCCCCGGGACTAGTGGGAACGAG. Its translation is CASSSPGTSGNE. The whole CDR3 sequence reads CASSSPGTSGNEQYF.

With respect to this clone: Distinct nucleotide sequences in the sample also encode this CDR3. The sequenced part of the CDR3 DNA is TGTGCCAGCTCACCGGGCTTGAACACTGAA. Protein product: CASSPGLNTE. The full CDR3 protein is CASSPGLNTEAFF. V gene TRBV18 combines with J gene TRBJ1-1; D is ambiguous. Sequencing ends 3 residues short of the CDR3 end; the germline J gene provides the rest. The CDR3 spans 13 residues. Per the germline V gene, CDR1 is KGHSH and CDR2 is LQKENI. Between the trimmed V and J ends, which lost 3 bases and 0 bases, there was a span of 5 bases.

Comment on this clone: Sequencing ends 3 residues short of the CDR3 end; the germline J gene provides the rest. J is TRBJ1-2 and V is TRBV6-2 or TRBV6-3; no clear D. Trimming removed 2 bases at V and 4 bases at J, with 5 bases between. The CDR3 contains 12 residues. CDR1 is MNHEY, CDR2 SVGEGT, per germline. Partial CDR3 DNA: TGTGCCAGCAGTTACGCCGGCTATGGC. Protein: CASSYAGYG. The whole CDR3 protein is CASSYAGYGYTF.

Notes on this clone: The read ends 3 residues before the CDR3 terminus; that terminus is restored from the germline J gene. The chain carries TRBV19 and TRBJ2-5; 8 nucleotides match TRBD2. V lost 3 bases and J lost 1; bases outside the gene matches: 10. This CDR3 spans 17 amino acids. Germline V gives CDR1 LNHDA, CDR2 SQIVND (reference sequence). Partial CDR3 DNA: TGTGCCAGTAGTATGGTGGGAGCGGGAGCGGGCCAAGAGACC. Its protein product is CASSMVGAGAGQET. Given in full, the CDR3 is CASSMVGAGAGQETQYF.

CDR3 amino acids: CASVAVSGNTIYF. Partial CDR3 DNA: TGTGCCAGCGTTGCAGTCTCTGGAAACACC. This chain joins TRBV2 and TRBJ1-3; D remains ambiguous. The observed sequence ends 3 residues before the CDR3 terminus, with the missing tail filled in from the germline J gene. V dropped 8 bases and J dropped 0 bases, with 8 bases sitting between them. CDR3 length: 13 amino acids. In germline, CDR1 is SNHLY, CDR2 FYNNEI. The full variable domain, rest sourced from reference TRBV2 and TRBJ1-3, is EPEVTQTPSHQVTQMGQEVILRCVPISNHLYFYWYRQILGQKVEFLVSFYNNEISEKSEIFDDQFSVERPDGSNFTLKIRSTKLEDSAMYFCASVAVSGNTIYFGEGSWLTVV.

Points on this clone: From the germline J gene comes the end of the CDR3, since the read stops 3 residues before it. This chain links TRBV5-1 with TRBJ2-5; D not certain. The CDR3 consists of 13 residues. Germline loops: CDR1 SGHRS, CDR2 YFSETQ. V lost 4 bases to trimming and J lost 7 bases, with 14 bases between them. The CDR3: CASSVQQTRTQYF. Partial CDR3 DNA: TGCGCCAGCAGCGTACAACAAACACGGACC.

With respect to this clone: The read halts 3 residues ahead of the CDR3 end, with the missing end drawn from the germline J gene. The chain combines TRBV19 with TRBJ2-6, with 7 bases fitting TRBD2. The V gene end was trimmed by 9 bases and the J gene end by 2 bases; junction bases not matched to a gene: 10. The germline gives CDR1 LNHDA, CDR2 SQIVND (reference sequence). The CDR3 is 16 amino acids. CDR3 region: CASRDYQLAGANVLTF. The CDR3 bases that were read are TGTGCCAGCCGGGACTACCAATTGGCTGGGGCCAACGTC.

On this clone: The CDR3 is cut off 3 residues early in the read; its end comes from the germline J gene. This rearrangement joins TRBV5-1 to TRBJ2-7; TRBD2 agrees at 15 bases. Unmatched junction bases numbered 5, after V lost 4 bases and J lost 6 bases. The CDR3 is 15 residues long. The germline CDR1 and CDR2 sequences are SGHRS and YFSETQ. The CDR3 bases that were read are TGCGCCAGCAGCCCAGGACTAGCGGGAGGGGTCGAG. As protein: CASSPGLAGGVE. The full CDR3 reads CASSPGLAGGVEQYF.

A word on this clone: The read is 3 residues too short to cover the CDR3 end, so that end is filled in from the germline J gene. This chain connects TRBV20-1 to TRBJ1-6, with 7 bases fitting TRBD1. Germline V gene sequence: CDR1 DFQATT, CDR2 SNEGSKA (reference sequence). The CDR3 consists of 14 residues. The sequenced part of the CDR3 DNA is TGCAGTGCTAGAGGCCCGACAGGGAGGACTTCC. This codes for CSARGPTGRTS. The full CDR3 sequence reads CSARGPTGRTSLHF.

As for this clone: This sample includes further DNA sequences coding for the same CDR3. CDR3 region: CASSPGQGDGYTF. The sequenced CDR3 bases are TGTGCCAGCAGTCCAGGACAGGGGGATGGC. This chain uses TRBV7-9 with TRBJ1-2; 10 bases agree with TRBD1. Coverage ceases 3 residues before the CDR3 finishes, and the germline J gene fills in the end. The CDR3 is 13 amino acids. After removal of 6 bases from V and 6 bases from J, the junction contained 4 bases not matched to a gene. Germline V gene sequence: CDR1 SEHNR, CDR2 FQNEAQ (reference sequence).

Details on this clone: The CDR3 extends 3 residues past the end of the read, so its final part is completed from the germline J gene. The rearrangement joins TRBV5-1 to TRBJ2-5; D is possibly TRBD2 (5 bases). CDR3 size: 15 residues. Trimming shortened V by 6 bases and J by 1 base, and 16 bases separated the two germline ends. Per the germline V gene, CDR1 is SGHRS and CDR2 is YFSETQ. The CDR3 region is CASKGVDRGQETQYF. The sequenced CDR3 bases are TGCGCCAGCAAGGGTGTTGACCGGGGCCAAGAGACC.

CDR3 bases read: TGCAGTGCTAGTCGGGGGGGAGATACG. Translation gives CSASRGGDT. In full, the CDR3 reads CSASRGGDTQYF. This chain joins TRBV20-1 and TRBJ2-3; the match to TRBD2 covers 8 bases. The CDR3 goes on 3 residues after the read ends, and that part is filled in from the germline J gene. CDR1 and CDR2 from the germline V gene are DFQATT and SNEGSKA (reference sequence). J was trimmed by 5 bases and V by 3 bases; bases with no gene match: 1. The CDR3 runs to 12 residues.

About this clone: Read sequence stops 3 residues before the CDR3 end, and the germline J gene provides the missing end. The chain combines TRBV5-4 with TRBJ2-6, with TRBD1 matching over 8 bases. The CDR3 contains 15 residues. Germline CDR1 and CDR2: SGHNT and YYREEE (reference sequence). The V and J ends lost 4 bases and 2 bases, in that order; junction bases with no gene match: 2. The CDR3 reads CASSDRGTGANVLTF. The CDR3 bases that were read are TGTGCCAGCAGCGACAGGGGAACTGGGGCCAACGTC. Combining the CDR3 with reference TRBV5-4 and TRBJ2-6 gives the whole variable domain ETGVTQSPTHLIKTRGQQVTLRCSSQSGHNTVSWYQQALGQGPQFIFQYYREEENGRGNFPPRFSGLQFPNYSSELNVNALELDDSALYLCASSDRGTGANVLTFGAGSRLTVL.

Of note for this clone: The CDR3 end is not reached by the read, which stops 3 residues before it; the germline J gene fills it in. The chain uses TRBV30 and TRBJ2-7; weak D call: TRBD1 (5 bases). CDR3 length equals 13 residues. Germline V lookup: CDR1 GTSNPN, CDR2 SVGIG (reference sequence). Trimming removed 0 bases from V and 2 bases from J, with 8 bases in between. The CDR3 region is CAWSVHRTYEQYF. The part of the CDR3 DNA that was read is TGTGCCTGGAGTGTACACAGGACCTACGAG.

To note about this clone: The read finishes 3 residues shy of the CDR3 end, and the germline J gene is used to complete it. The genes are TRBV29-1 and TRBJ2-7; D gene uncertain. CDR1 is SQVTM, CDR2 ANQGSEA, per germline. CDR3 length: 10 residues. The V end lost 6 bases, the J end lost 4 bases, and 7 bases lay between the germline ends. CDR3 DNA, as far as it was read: TGCAGCGTGGCAGATTACGAG. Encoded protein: CSVADYE. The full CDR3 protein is CSVADYEQYF.